The 8 T cell receptor beta chains below come from one sample, sequenced in a study of technical replicates of blood from a handful of donors. Produced via immunoSEQ multiplex PCR; TCRdb's table is partial and in-frame only. The sample holds 70,000 or so clones, roughly 98% seen once. The material sequenced was T cells isolated from PBMCs. The receptor set was obtained from a human donor in good health.

V is TRBV7-8 and J is TRBJ2-5; 9 bases are a match to TRBD1. The CDR3 runs to 16 residues. Germline trimming cut 1 base from V and 4 bases from J; bases unmatched to any gene: 7. Germline CDR1 and CDR2: SGHVS and FQNEAQ. For the CDR3, the DNA is TGTGCCAGCAGCTTAGGCTGGACAGGGGCGCGAGAGACCCAGTACTTC. Translated, it gives CASSLGWTGARETQYF.

This chain links TRBV28 with TRBJ2-7; the D is unclear. The germline V gene encodes CDR1 MDHEN and CDR2 SYDVKM. CDR3 length: 12 residues. V was clipped by 2 bases and J by 4 bases, with 6 bases between them. In DNA, the CDR3 is TGTGCCAGCAGTTTACAGTTTTACGAGCAGTACTTC. Translation: CASSLQFYEQYF.

The V gene is TRBV5-1, the J gene TRBJ1-2; D not certain. The CDR3 contains 14 residues. V was trimmed by 1 base and J by 3 bases, leaving 10 bases between them. Germline-derived CDR1 and CDR2 are SGHRS and YFSETQ. The CDR3, as DNA: TGCGCCAGCAGCTTGTCTCAAGCTGACTATGGCTACACCTTC. The encoded protein is CASSLSQADYGYTF.

The chain joins TRBV9 to TRBJ2-5; a weak D match, TRBD2 (6 bases). CDR3 length: 14 amino acids. The germline CDR1 and CDR2 sequences are SGDLS and YYNGEE. Trimming cost V 0 bases and J 0 bases, with 6 bases left between them. CDR3 sequence (DNA): TGTGCCAGCAGCGTAGGGGGGGACCAAGAGACCCAGTACTTC. Translating gives CASSVGGDQETQYF. Full variable domain (remainder filled in from reference TRBV9 and TRBJ2-5): DSGVTQTPKHLITATGQRVTLRCSPRSGDLSVYWYQQSLDQGLQFLIQYYNGEERAKGNILERFSAQQFPDLHSELNLSSLELGDSALYFCASSVGGDQETQYFGPGTRLLVL.

The CDR3 DNA reads TGTGCCAGCAGTGAAGCCGGTCCTTACGAGCAGTACTTC. Amino acid sequence: CASSEAGPYEQYF. The chain recombines TRBV25-1 with TRBJ2-7; no reliable D call. This CDR3 has 13 amino acids. The V end lost 2 bases, the J end lost 4 bases, and 9 bases lay between the germline ends. Germline CDR1 is MGHDK and CDR2 is SYGVNS.

The chain couples TRBV5-1 to TRBJ2-6; D ambiguous. The CDR3 is 15 amino acids. Germline lookup yields CDR1 SGHRS and CDR2 YFSETQ. V lost 0 bases and J 1 base, leaving 5 bases between the germline ends. CDR3 coding DNA: TGCGCCAGCAGCTTGGCCTCGTCTGGGGCCAACGTCCTGACTTTC. Translating gives CASSLASSGANVLTF.

This sequence joins TRBV5-1 and TRBJ2-7; 8 bases agree with TRBD1. This CDR3 is 16 amino acids long. Germline trimming cut 6 bases from V and 2 bases from J; bases unmatched to any gene: 13. Germline lookup yields CDR1 SGHRS and CDR2 YFSETQ. CDR3 DNA sequence: TGCGCCAGCAAATTATACCTGGACAGGGAACCCTACGAGCAGTACTTC. This gives the protein CASKLYLDREPYEQYF.

The chain has TRBV19 and TRBJ2-5, with 8 bases fitting TRBD2. The V gene's germline CDR1 is LNHDA and CDR2 SQIVND (reference sequence). CDR3 length: 16 amino acids. The V gene end was trimmed by 6 bases and the J gene end by 5 bases; junction bases not matched to a gene: 14. CDR3 nucleotide sequence: TGTGCCAGTAGCTCCCCCGGGACTAGTATAATTGAGACCCAGTACTTC. Its translation is CASSSPGTSIIETQYF. The variable domain in full, completed from reference TRBV19 and TRBJ2-5, reads DGGITQSPKYLFRKEGQNVTLSCEQNLNHDAMYWYRQDPGQGLRLIYYSQIVNDFQKGDIAEGYSVSREKKESFPLTVTSAQKNPTAFYLCASSSPGTSIIETQYFGPGTRLLVL.